The sequence of this TCR beta chain was determined in a study of molecular identifiers for immune sequencing clone quantification. One entry per CDR3 protein results from TCRdb running MiXCR on the PCR reads. Of 85,000 to 100,000 distinct CDR3 sequences in the sample, about 24% are singletons; the top ten hold 0.94%. Input for naive CD8 libraries was roughly 17,000 to 1,000,000 sorted cells; the RNA fraction used was 10%, 30% or 50%. This clonotype has ten or more counts. CDR3 length equals 16 residues. The germline V gene encodes CDR1 MNHEY and CDR2 SVGEGT. The V end was cut by 0 bases, the J end by 6 bases, with 18 bases between.

The J gene is TRBJ2-7, the V gene TRBV6-2 or TRBV6-3; D may correspond to TRBD1 or TRBD2 (5 bases each). The specimen sequenced was naive CD8+ T cells from blood, with Jurkat cell RNA spiked in. Indicated subset: FACS-sorted CD8+CD4-CCR7+CD45RA+ naive T cells. The sequence came from a human donor in good health. Some libraries in this study had Jurkat cell RNA spiked in. The CDR3 bases are TGTGCCAGCAGTTACTCTAACCGGGACCCGGTTGGCGAGCAGTACTTC. This encodes CASSYSNRDPVGEQYF.